This T cell receptor beta chain was retrieved from a study of siplizumab effects on memory and regulatory T cells (dated by TCRdb to the late 2010s). Some background on the complete study: The study examined how the anti-CD2 antibody siplizumab affects alloreactive T-cell subsets in allogeneic mixed lymphocyte reactions built from human PBMCs.

A note on this clone: Its antigen specificity is not known. The record has no base qualities; no much larger clone is one base away.

The method behind the library was the immunoSEQ multiplex PCR assay. Roughly 10^5 TCR templates per sample were assayed on the deep sequencing platform. Genomic DNA extracted from sorted T cells was used for TCRbeta CDR3 sequencing. The authors processed their data as follows. The R programming language was used for clonal analysis of the TCRbeta CDR3 data. Unstimulated samples were compared with post-reaction CFSE-low samples to define alloreactive CD4+ and CD8+ clones. Alloreactive CD4+ clones were assigned to regulatory or non-regulatory origin by matching sequences to sorted unstimulated Treg and non-Treg repertoires. The source is immuneACCESS, and TCRdb retained only in-frame sequences with V and J called. Part of the clones is not carried over; for the studies checked, unresolved V genes explain less than half of this, and the remainder is unexplained. V and J calls and clone size are given by that table; D and trimming were obtained from the DNA. The sample has 75,000 to 95,000 clones on record, just under 90% of them singletons. The top ten clonotypes cover around 16% of the sample.

A distance of 16 bases separates the germline ends of V and J, which lose 7 bases and 1 base respectively. Spanning cysteine to phenylalanine, the CDR3 consists of 15 amino acids. The DNA shown is the 45-base CDR3, in frame from base 1. CDR1 is given as MNHNS and CDR2 as SASEGT, both from the germline V gene. Sorted unstimulated T cells and proliferating T cells recovered from mixed lymphocyte reactions were subjected to TCRbeta CDR3 sequencing. Fresh whole blood from fewer than 11 HLA-typed healthy donors was used to isolate PBMCs. Findings and caveats that apply to the study as a whole: Because sequences at frequencies below about 10^-5 were poorly captured, only a minor fraction of alloreactive clones could be mapped back to unstimulated subsets. The cumulative frequency of alloreactive sequences that could be traced back to unstimulated CD4+ memory T cells was significantly reduced by siplizumab. Roughly 80-97% of proliferating CD4+ or CD8+ clones could not be assigned a naive or memory phenotype. Of the alloreactive CD4+ clones that could be mapped, the Treg-derived share averaged about 67% with siplizumab compared with under 35% in control reactions. Unstimulated naive T cells appeared to be more diverse than memory T cells, and naive cells seemed to make a substantial contribution to the alloresponse. Whether proliferating Tregs from siplizumab cultures were suppressive was not functionally confirmed.

The rearranged chain carries TRBV6-1 and TRBJ1-1; D gene: possibly TRBD1, on 6 matching bases. The receptor's source is a human donor in good health. Sequences were obtained from CD4+ T cells sorted from blood. The CDR3 in this case is CASKGWGPRNTEAFF. DNA sequence: TGTGCCAGCAAAGGGTGGGGGCCCAGGAACACTGAAGCTTTCTTT.